This entry is about one T cell receptor beta chain. After removal of 5 bases from V and 7 bases from J, the junction contained 7 bases not matched to a gene. The CDR3 spans 14 residues. Germline V gene lookup returns CDR1 SGHNT and CDR2 YENEEA. Assay used: immunoSEQ multiplex PCR; TCRdb lists only in-frame clones, some missing. This sample yields 68,000 or so clones, of which approximately 90% are seen a single time; 2.5% to 3% belongs to the top ten. The data belong to a study of lymphopenia after photon versus proton radiotherapy. The chain combines TRBV11-3 with TRBJ2-1; 8 bases agree with TRBD2. The clonotype was recovered from a woman between 70 and 85 years old with pancreatic cancer. Here the sequenced sample was peripheral blood, taken from a patient treated with photon-based radiotherapy. CDR3 residues: CASSPGTSYNEQFF. In DNA form, the CDR3 reads TGTGCCAGCAGCCCCGGGACTAGTTATAATGAGCAGTTCTTC.